These 16 T cell receptor beta chains originate from one sample sequenced in a study of cytomegalovirus exposure and HLA in healthy donors. 13 Jbeta primers and 60 Vbeta primers were used for the PCR. Clones were read by immunoSEQ multiplex PCR, and TCRdb kept only the in-frame ones, dropping some. The profile covers some 95,000 clones, with roughly 77% appearing a single time and under 8.5% taken by the ten largest. The sequenced sample consisted of PBMCs. These receptors were taken from a man younger than 45 in good health and CMV-seronegative.

This chain uses TRBV9 with TRBJ2-7; 7 nucleotides line up with TRBD1. Germline V gene data show CDR1 as SGDLS and CDR2 as YYNGEE. The junction had 2 bases not matched to a gene; V was cut back by 3 bases and J by 2 bases. CDR3 length equals 13 residues. The CDR3 loop is CASSAGQAYEQYF. Here the CDR3 DNA reads TGTGCCAGCAGCGCCGGACAGGCCTACGAGCAGTACTTC. Using reference TRBV9 and TRBJ2-7 for the parts outside the CDR3, the full variable domain is DSGVTQTPKHLITATGQRVTLRCSPRSGDLSVYWYQQSLDQGLQFLIQYYNGEERAKGNILERFSAQQFPDLHSELNLSSLELGDSALYFCASSAGQAYEQYFGPGTRLTVT.

The chain combines TRBV30 with TRBJ2-1, with 7 nucleotides matching TRBD1. Germline lookup yields CDR1 GTSNPN and CDR2 SVGIG (reference sequence). J lost 8 bases, V lost 7 bases, and 11 bases had no gene match. The CDR3 sequence is 13 residues long. For the CDR3, the DNA is TGTGCCTTCGGGACAGCGGTTGTTGATGAGCAGTTCTTC. Protein sequence: CAFGTAVVDEQFF.

The V gene is TRBV5-6, the J gene TRBJ2-1; weak D call: TRBD2 (6 bases). CDR1 and CDR2 from the germline V gene are SGHDT and YYEEEE. This CDR3 comprises 15 residues. Trimming stripped 1 base from V and 6 bases from J, with 14 bases between. In DNA form, the CDR3 reads TGTGCCAGCAGCTTGAGGGCGGGATGGGCCAATGAGCAGTTCTTC. Residues: CASSLRAGWANEQFF.

This clone was recorded once. The gene calls are TRBV7-3 and TRBJ2-5; D gene unclear. This CDR3 is 12 amino acids long. V was trimmed by 5 bases and J by 4 bases, leaving 8 bases between them. Germline V gene lookup returns CDR1 SGHTA and CDR2 FQGTGA. The CDR3 loop reads CASSHPGETQYF. For the CDR3, the DNA is TGTGCCAGCAGCCACCCGGGAGAGACCCAGTACTTC.

The chain has TRBV5-1 and TRBJ2-3, with 9 bases matching TRBD1. Germline CDR1 SGHRS, CDR2 YFSETQ. Losses at the gene ends were 0 bases for V and 3 bases for J; bases not matched to a gene: 5. The CDR3 covers 16 residues. CDR3 in DNA: TGCGCCAGCAGCTTGGGGGACAGGGTTAAAACAGATACGCAGTATTTT. Translating it yields CASSLGDRVKTDTQYF.

CDR3 nucleotides: TGTGCCAGCAGTTACAGCGGGACTGAAAAACTGTTTTTT. This codes for CASSYSGTEKLFF. The rearrangement links TRBV6-5 to TRBJ1-4, with a possible D match to TRBD1 (5 bases). Germline V gives CDR1 MNHEY, CDR2 SVGAGI. This CDR3 is 13 amino acids long. V was shortened by 2 bases and J by 7 bases, with 8 bases between the two germline ends.

The chain employs TRBV28 and TRBJ1-4; D remains unclear. With 0 bases removed from V and 2 bases from J, the gap between germline ends came to 7 bases. The CDR3 spans 15 residues. Germline V lookup: CDR1 MDHEN, CDR2 SYDVKM. The CDR3 here is CASSLWGSTNEKLFF. The CDR3 DNA follows: TGTGCCAGCAGTTTATGGGGCTCTACTAATGAAAAACTGTTTTTT.

The CDR3: CAIRGGGQETQYF. The CDR3, as DNA: TGTGCCATCAGAGGCGGTGGCCAAGAGACCCAGTACTTC. The rearrangement uses TRBV10-3 and TRBJ2-5, with D hard to call. V was trimmed by 6 bases and J by 1 base, leaving 9 bases between them. The CDR3 covers 13 residues. Germline loops: CDR1 ENHRY, CDR2 SYGVKD.

The chain employs TRBV6-5 and TRBJ1-6; 8 nucleotides line up with TRBD1. The CDR3 runs to 15 residues. The trim removed 0 bases at V and 9 bases at J, leaving 4 bases unmatched. Germline V CDR1 and CDR2: MNHEY, SVGAGI. The chain's CDR3 is CASSYSGDRLSPLHF. In nucleotides, the CDR3 is TGTGCCAGCAGTTACTCGGGGGACAGGCTTTCACCCCTCCACTTT.

The rearrangement uses TRBV10-3 and TRBJ2-1, with D perhaps matching TRBD2 (7 bases). CDR3 size: 16 residues. V lost 4 bases and J 8 bases, leaving 21 bases between the germline ends. Germline V gene sequence: CDR1 ENHRY, CDR2 SYGVKD. The CDR3 sequence: CAISVGGQGRKDEQFF. The CDR3 DNA reads TGTGCCATCAGTGTGGGGGGGCAGGGTCGAAAGGATGAGCAGTTCTTC.

This CDR3 reads CASSQEASGSNEQFF. In DNA form, the CDR3 reads TGTGCCAGCAGCCAAGAGGCTAGCGGGAGCAATGAGCAGTTCTTC. The chain has TRBV4-2 and TRBJ2-1, with TRBD2 matching over 10 bases. Germline values: CDR1 LGHNA, CDR2 YNFKEQ. This CDR3 contains 15 residues. V lost 0 bases, J lost 6 bases, and 2 bases stayed unmatched.

J is TRBJ2-2 and V is TRBV5-6; TRBD1 might be the D (5 bases). CDR3 length: 15 residues. Germline loops: CDR1 SGHDT, CDR2 YYEEEE. Trimming removed 4 bases at V and 6 bases at J, with 16 bases between. CDR3 sequence: CASSIDPLGAGELFF. The CDR3 coding sequence is TGTGCCAGCAGCATTGACCCTCTAGGGGCCGGGGAGCTGTTTTTT.

The chain couples TRBV28 to TRBJ2-7, with TRBD1 as a possible D gene (5 bases). CDR1 is MDHEN and CDR2 is SYDVKM in the germline V gene. V was clipped by 10 bases and J by 1 base, with 20 bases between them. The CDR3 covers 15 residues. The CDR3 region is CATKGAGFRSYEQYF. CDR3 nucleotides: TGTGCCACAAAAGGGGCAGGGTTTCGGTCCTACGAGCAGTACTTC.

The rearrangement links TRBV5-5 to TRBJ1-1, with D possibly being TRBD1 (5 bases). Trimming took 2 bases from V and 0 from J, leaving 14 bases between them. The CDR3 extends over 16 amino acids. Germline lookup yields CDR1 SGHKS and CDR2 YYEKEE (reference sequence). CDR3 nucleotide sequence: TGTGCCAGCAGCTTTCGGGGGTCGGGCTTGAACACTGAAGCTTTCTTT. Its translation is CASSFRGSGLNTEAFF.

This clone has a handful of counts. V gene TRBV6-4 combines with J gene TRBJ2-3; 8 positions match TRBD2. Germline CDR1 and CDR2: MRHNA and SNTAGT. The CDR3 runs 15 residues. Losses at the gene ends were 0 bases for V and 6 bases for J; bases not matched to a gene: 5. The CDR3 sequence: CASSDSVGRGDTQYF. For the CDR3, the DNA is TGTGCCAGCAGTGACTCCGTCGGGAGGGGGGATACGCAGTATTTT.

This clone was seen more than once but under ten times. V usage is TRBV19 and J usage is TRBJ1-5, with 9 bases identical to TRBD1. J was trimmed by 6 bases and V by 2 bases; bases with no gene match: 5. This CDR3 is built from 15 residues. Germline CDR1 LNHDA, CDR2 SQIVND (reference sequence). CDR3 protein: CASSITGGEGQPQHF. As DNA, the CDR3 is TGTGCCAGTAGTATAACAGGGGGCGAGGGTCAGCCCCAGCATTTT.